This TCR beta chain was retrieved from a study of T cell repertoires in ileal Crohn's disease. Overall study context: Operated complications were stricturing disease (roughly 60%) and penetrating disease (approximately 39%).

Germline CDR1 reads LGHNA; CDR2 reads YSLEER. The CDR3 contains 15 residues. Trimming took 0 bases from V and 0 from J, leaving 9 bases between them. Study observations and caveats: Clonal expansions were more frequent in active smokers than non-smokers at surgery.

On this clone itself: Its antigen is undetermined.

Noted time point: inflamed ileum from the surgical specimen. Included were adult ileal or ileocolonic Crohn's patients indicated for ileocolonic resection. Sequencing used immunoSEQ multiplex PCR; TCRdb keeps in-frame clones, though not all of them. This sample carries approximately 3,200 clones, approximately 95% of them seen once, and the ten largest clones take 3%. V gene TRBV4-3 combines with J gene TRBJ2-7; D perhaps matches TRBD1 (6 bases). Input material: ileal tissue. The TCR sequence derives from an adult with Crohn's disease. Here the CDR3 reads CASSQDRGPSYEQYF. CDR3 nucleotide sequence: TGCGCCAGCAGCCAAGACAGGGGACCCTCCTACGAGCAGTACTTC.